This T cell receptor (beta chain) originates from a study of T cell repertoires in cytomegalovirus infection. About the research overall: It was recently identified HLA-C-restricted and well-studied HLA-B-restricted CMV epitopes that the study used.

Each CDR3 protein is one row after TCRdb ran MiXCR on the reads. The repertoire includes about 500,000 distinct CDR3 sequences, around 35% of them detected once, and roughly 16% sits in the top ten. In regard to this clonotype: Its antigen is still unknown.

The CDR3 has 15 amino acids. The germline gives CDR1 SGHKS, CDR2 YYEKEE (reference sequence). V dropped 4 bases and J dropped 5; count of bases not matched to a gene: 7. This sequence originates from a human donor in good health (CMV status not recorded). Some clones in this sample may be carry-over from other donors' samples. The chain recombines TRBV5-5 with TRBJ2-5; TRBD2 matches 11 bases. The specimen comprised cultured PBMCs, sampled from culture after CMV antigen stimulation. The CDR3 DNA sequence: TGTGCCAGCAGCCATGGCCTAGCGGGGGGTGAGACCCAGTACTTC. It yields the protein CASSHGLAGGETQYF. Full variable domain (outside the CDR3, taken from reference TRBV5-5 and TRBJ2-5): DAGVTQSPTHLIKTRGQQVTLRCSPISGHKSVSWYQQVLGQGPQFIFQYYEKEERGRGNFPDRFSARQFPNYSSELNVNALLLGDSALYLCASSHGLAGGETQYFGPGTRLLVL.